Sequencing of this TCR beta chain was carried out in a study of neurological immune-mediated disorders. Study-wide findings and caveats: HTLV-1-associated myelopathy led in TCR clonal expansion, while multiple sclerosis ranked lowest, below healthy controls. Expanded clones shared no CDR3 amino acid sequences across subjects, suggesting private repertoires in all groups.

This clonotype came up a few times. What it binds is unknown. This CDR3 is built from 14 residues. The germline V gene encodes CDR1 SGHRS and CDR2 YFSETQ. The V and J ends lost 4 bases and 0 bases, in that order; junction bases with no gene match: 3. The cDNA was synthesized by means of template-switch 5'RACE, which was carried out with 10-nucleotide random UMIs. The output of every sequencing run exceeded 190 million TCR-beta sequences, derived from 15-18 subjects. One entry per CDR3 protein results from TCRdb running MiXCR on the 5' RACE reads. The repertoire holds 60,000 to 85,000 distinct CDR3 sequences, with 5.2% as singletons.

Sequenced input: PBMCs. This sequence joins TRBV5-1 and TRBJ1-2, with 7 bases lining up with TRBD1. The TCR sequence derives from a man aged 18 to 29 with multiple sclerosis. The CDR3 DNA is TGCGCCAGCAGCACGACAGGGTCTAACTATGGCTACACCTTC. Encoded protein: CASSTTGSNYGYTF.